This passage covers 8 T cell receptor beta chains from one sample sequenced in a study of control samples from healthy donors and cancer patients. Profiling relied on immunoSEQ multiplex PCR, and the TCRdb table lists in-frame clones only, not all of them. The sample includes fewer than 120,000 clones, 88% seen only once; the top ten take roughly 4%. The sequenced sample consisted of PBMCs. The receptors come from a woman aged 55 to 70 with lung cancer.

Note on this clone: Within the sample, other DNA sequences also encode this same CDR3. V and J are TRBV5-1 and TRBJ2-3; 11 bases agree with TRBD2. V shed 0 bases, J shed 4 bases, and the junction held 4 bases outside the gene matches. CDR1 is SGHRS, CDR2 YFSETQ, per germline. CDR3 length: 16 amino acids. CDR3 residues: CASSLVSGGDADTQYF. DNA for the CDR3: TGCGCCAGCAGCTTGGTTAGCGGGGGGGATGCAGATACGCAGTATTTT. Full variable domain (missing parts from reference TRBV5-1 and TRBJ2-3): KAGVTQTPRYLIKTRGQQVTLSCSPISGHRSVSWYQQTPGQGLQFLFEYFSETQRNKGNFPGRFSGRQFSNSRSEMNVSTLELGDSALYLCASSLVSGGDADTQYFGPGTRLTVL.

As to this clone: One junction end disagrees with the germline gene, perhaps due to a read error. The chain combines TRBV2 with TRBJ1-5; TRBD1 agrees at 8 bases. CDR1 and CDR2 (germline): SNHLY, FYNNEI. This CDR3 spans 13 amino acids. In DNA form, the CDR3 reads TGTGCAAGCACAGGGGGTGGAAATCAGCCCCAGCATTTT. Translated, it gives CASTGGGNQPQHF.

This clone has just one count. The chain uses TRBV6-1 and TRBJ2-2, with TRBD1 matching 9 bases. Trimming at V came to 3 bases and at J to 6 bases, leaving 5 bases not matched to a gene. The CDR3 loop spans 15 amino acids. The germline CDR1 and CDR2 sequences are MNHNS and SASEGT. This CDR3 reads CASSDEGQGSGELFF. The CDR3 region has the DNA TGTGCCAGCAGTGACGAGGGACAGGGCTCCGGGGAGCTGTTTTTT.

The chain recombines TRBV7-3 with TRBJ2-6; D is ambiguous. CDR1 is SGHTA, CDR2 FQGTGA, per germline. The CDR3 is 14 residues long. V dropped 5 bases and J dropped 4 bases, with 9 bases sitting between them. CDR3 protein: CASSLFPGANVLTF. CDR3 nucleotide sequence: TGTGCCAGCAGCCTGTTCCCCGGGGCCAACGTCCTGACTTTC.

The rearrangement joins TRBV10-1 to TRBJ2-3; D may be TRBD1 (6 bases). Germline loops: CDR1 WNHNN, CDR2 SYGVQD (reference sequence). Trimming removed 4 bases at V and 6 bases at J, with 20 bases between. CDR3 length: 16 residues. CDR3 in amino acids: CASSGGPGEGEDTQYF. DNA for the CDR3: TGCGCCAGCAGTGGAGGTCCAGGGGAAGGAGAGGATACGCAGTATTTT.

The chain recombines TRBV7-3 with TRBJ2-5; D may match TRBD1 or TRBD2 (6 bases each). Trimming took 1 base from V and 1 from J, leaving 10 bases between them. The CDR3 contains 15 residues. Germline V gene data show CDR1 as SGHTA and CDR2 as FQGTGA. This CDR3 is CASSLRGAVQETQYF. In DNA, the CDR3 is TGTGCCAGCAGCTTAAGGGGGGCAGTCCAAGAGACCCAGTACTTC. Full variable domain (remainder filled in from reference TRBV7-3 and TRBJ2-5): GAGVSQTPSNKVTEKGKYVELRCDPISGHTALYWYRQSLGQGPEFLIYFQGTGAADDSGLPNDRFFAVRPEGSVSTLKIQRTERGDSAVYLCASSLRGAVQETQYFGPGTRLLVL.

The sample holds one count of this clone. J is TRBJ1-2 and V is TRBV24-1; D is perhaps TRBD1 (5 bases). There are 14 residues in the CDR3. Trimming left V 0 bases short and J 5 bases short, with 9 bases between. Germline V gene sequence: CDR1 KGHDR, CDR2 SFDVKD. The CDR3 DNA is TGTGCCACCAGTGATTTGTGGGAGGGGTATGGCTACACCTTC. Translating it yields CATSDLWEGYGYTF.

Regarding this clone: Its ends do not fully match the called genes, so a read error is possible. V gene TRBV18 combines with J gene TRBJ2-4; TRBD1 might be the D (6 bases). The CDR3 loop spans 14 amino acids. The V gene's germline CDR1 is KGHSH and CDR2 LQKENI. The CDR3 loop is CASSPLPAGDIQYF. CDR3 in DNA: TGTGCCAGCTCACCACTCCCTGCAGGGGACATCCAGTACTTC.